These 29 T cell receptor beta chains originate from one sample sequenced in a study of graft-versus-host responses after intestinal transplantation. Assay: immunoSEQ multiplex PCR; the TCRdb copy retains only in-frame clones and omits some. In the table there are fewer than 110,000 clones, over 80% of which are singletons. These receptors lack a known antigen. The sequences come from unstimulated CD4+ T cells sorted from spleen or lymph node cells, collected before transplant. The origin of the receptors is a human donor who was the organ donor for an intestinal transplant.

The chain employs TRBV18 and TRBJ2-5, with no clear D. The length of the CDR3 is 15 residues. Germline CDR1 reads KGHSH; CDR2 reads LQKENI. V lost 5 bases to trimming and J lost 2 bases, with 15 bases between them. Written as DNA, the CDR3 is TGTGCCAGCTCAAACCTGGCTAGGGCACAAGAGACCCAGTACTTC. It yields the protein CASSNLARAQETQYF. Supplemented by reference TRBV18 and TRBJ2-5, the full variable domain reads NAGVMQNPRHLVRRRGQEARLRCSPMKGHSHVYWYRQLPEEGLKFMVYLQKENIIDESGMPKERFSAEFPKEGPSILRIQQVVRGDSAAYFCASSNLARAQETQYFGPGTRLLVL.

Only a few counts were recorded for this clone. The chain has TRBV7-9 and TRBJ1-2; D perhaps matches TRBD1 (6 bases). V shed 2 bases and J shed 4 bases, with 11 bases lying between them. The CDR3 contains 14 residues. Per germline, CDR1 SEHNR and CDR2 FQNEAQ (reference sequence). DNA for the CDR3: TGTGCCAGCAGCTTACCCGGGACACTCTATGGCTACACCTTC. It translates to CASSLPGTLYGYTF.

The J gene is TRBJ1-4, the V gene TRBV6-1, with TRBD1 identical over 11 bases. The CDR3 length is 15 residues. V shed 6 bases, J shed 6 bases, and the junction held 6 bases outside the gene matches. Per the germline V gene, CDR1 is MNHNS and CDR2 is SASEGT. The CDR3 loop is CASRKGTGGDEKLFF. The CDR3 DNA follows: TGTGCCAGCAGAAAGGGGACAGGGGGGGATGAAAAACTGTTTTTT.

V usage is TRBV1 and J usage is TRBJ2-1; the table's D call, TRBD2, was not checked against the DNA. TRBV1 is classified as a pseudogene. The CDR3 spans 15 residues. This CDR3 is CTSSPRRPGGGEQFF. The CDR3 DNA reads as TGCACCAGCAGCCCCCGTAGGCCGGGGGGGGGTGAGCAGTTCTTC.

The chain carries TRBV10-3 and TRBJ1-2, with D possibly TRBD1 on 6 matching bases. V was pared by 6 bases and J by 2 bases, with 10 bases between. CDR3 length equals 13 residues. Looked up from germline, CDR1 is ENHRY and CDR2 is SYGVKD. DNA for the CDR3: TGTGCCATCAGCGCAACAGGGAACTATGGCTACACCTTC. It encodes CAISATGNYGYTF.

The CDR3 spells CASSPRKDSLGGNEQFF. CDR3 nucleotides: TGCGCCAGCAGCCCGCGGAAGGACAGCCTAGGGGGCAATGAGCAGTTCTTC. This chain connects TRBV5-1 to TRBJ2-1, with D possibly being TRBD1 (6 bases). Germline loops: CDR1 SGHRS, CDR2 YFSETQ. This CDR3 region has 17 residues. V lost 4 bases, J lost 6 bases, and 23 bases lay in between. The full variable domain, completed using reference TRBV5-1 and TRBJ2-1, is KAGVTQTPRYLIKTRGQQVTLSCSPISGHRSVSWYQQTPGQGLQFLFEYFSETQRNKGNFPGRFSGRQFSNSRSEMNVSTLELGDSALYLCASSPRKDSLGGNEQFFGPGTRLTVL.

CDR3 sequence: CSAEKIREQFF. DNA for the CDR3: TGCAGTGCCGAAAAGATTCGTGAGCAGTTCTTC. This chain uses TRBV20-1 with TRBJ2-1; no clear D. The germline V gene has CDR1 DFQATT and CDR2 SNEGSKA (reference sequence). The CDR3 runs 11 residues. Trimming removed 6 bases from V and 9 bases from J, with 12 bases in between.

The chain carries TRBV11-3 and TRBJ2-1, with TRBD2 identical over 12 bases. CDR1 is SGHNT, CDR2 YENEEA, per germline. Losses at the gene ends were 0 bases for V and 3 bases for J; bases not matched to a gene: 3. The CDR3 length is 17 residues. CDR3 in amino acids: CASSLDQTSGSYNEQFF. DNA for the CDR3: TGTGCCAGCAGCTTAGACCAGACTAGCGGGAGCTACAATGAGCAGTTCTTC. Full variable domain (rest looked up from reference TRBV11-3 and TRBJ2-1): EAGVVQSPRYKIIEKKQPVAFWCNPISGHNTLYWYLQNLGQGPELLIRYENEEAVDDSQLPKDRFSAERLKGVDSTLKIQPAELGDSAVYLCASSLDQTSGSYNEQFFGPGTRLTVL.

This sequence joins TRBV27 and TRBJ2-1; the match to TRBD1 covers 10 bases. Germline assignment: CDR1 MNHEY and CDR2 SMNVEV (reference sequence). The CDR3 has 20 residues. Losses at the gene ends were 1 base for V and 0 bases for J; bases not matched to a gene: 12. The DNA of the CDR3 is TGTGCCAGCAGTTTATTTCCGGCTGTGACAGGGGGCTACTCCTACAATGAGCAGTTCTTC. As protein: CASSLFPAVTGGYSYNEQFF.

The chain joins TRBV5-5 to TRBJ1-4; 11 nucleotides match TRBD1. Per germline, CDR1 SGHKS and CDR2 YYEKEE (reference sequence). The J segment lost 6 bases and the V segment lost 4 bases, leaving 8 bases of the junction unmatched. This CDR3 is built from 16 residues. This chain's CDR3 is CASSTGQGGRHEKLFF. The CDR3 nucleotides read TGTGCCAGCAGCACGGGACAGGGGGGACGTCATGAAAAACTGTTTTTT. The whole variable domain, remainder taken from reference TRBV5-5 and TRBJ1-4, is DAGVTQSPTHLIKTRGQQVTLRCSPISGHKSVSWYQQVLGQGPQFIFQYYEKEERGRGNFPDRFSARQFPNYSSELNVNALLLGDSALYLCASSTGQGGRHEKLFFGSGTQLSVL.

The rearrangement links TRBV21-1 to TRBJ2-1. TRBV21-1 is a recognized pseudogene. CDR3 length: 13 amino acids. The CDR3 DNA reads TGTGCCAGCAGCAAAGCAGTACCTCCATATCAGTTCTTC. This codes for CASSKAVPPYQFF.

The V and J genes are TRBV7-9 and TRBJ2-5, with 10 nucleotides matching TRBD1. CDR1 and CDR2 from the germline V gene are SEHNR and FQNEAQ (reference sequence). After removal of 5 bases from V and 5 bases from J, the junction contained 14 bases not matched to a gene. This CDR3 has 17 residues. CDR3 in amino acids: CASSTGTGTGVVETQYF. The CDR3 DNA sequence: TGTGCCAGCAGCACAGGGACCGGGACAGGGGTGGTGGAGACCCAGTACTTC.

The rearrangement joins TRBV5-1 to TRBJ2-2; TRBD1 or TRBD2 may be the D gene (5 bases each). This CDR3 spans 15 amino acids. Germline-derived CDR1 and CDR2 are SGHRS and YFSETQ. Trimming shortened V by 4 bases and J by 1 base, and 11 bases separated the two germline ends. The CDR3 spells CASSGRDGNTGELFF. The CDR3 DNA reads as TGCGCCAGCAGCGGCCGGGACGGGAACACCGGGGAGCTGTTTTTT.

The chain is built from TRBV28 and TRBJ1-1, with 7 bases lining up with TRBD1. This CDR3 comprises 14 residues. J lost 3 bases, V lost 5 bases, and 6 bases had no gene match. CDR1 and CDR2 (germline): MDHEN, SYDVKM. CDR3 loop: CASSAAGGDTEAFF. The CDR3 DNA reads as TGTGCCAGCAGTGCCGCAGGGGGAGACACTGAAGCTTTCTTT.

This rearrangement joins TRBV5-1 to TRBJ1-3, with D unclear. The CDR3 runs to 16 residues. V dropped 4 bases and J dropped 2 bases, with 16 bases sitting between them. Germline CDR1 is SGHRS and CDR2 is YFSETQ. The CDR3 sequence: CASSLGPPEAGNTIYF. The CDR3, as DNA: TGCGCCAGCAGCCTGGGCCCTCCAGAGGCTGGAAACACCATATATTTT.

This clone was seen more than once but under ten times. Here the CDR3 reads CASSHSGRAESEQFF. DNA for the CDR3: TGTGCCAGCAGCCATAGCGGGAGGGCCGAAAGTGAGCAGTTCTTC. The chain carries TRBV7-3 and TRBJ2-1; 11 bases match TRBD2. In germline, CDR1 is SGHTA, CDR2 FQGTGA. Trimming at V came to 5 bases and at J to 9 bases, leaving 9 bases not matched to a gene. The CDR3 consists of 15 residues.

The rearrangement uses TRBV6-1 and TRBJ2-1; 11 nucleotides align to TRBD2. Germline V CDR1 and CDR2: MNHNS, SASEGT. V gave up 3 bases and J gave up 3 bases; unmatched junction bases: 4. CDR3 size: 16 residues. The CDR3 DNA sequence: TGTGCCAGCAGTGAGAACCTAGCGGGAGGCTACAATGAGCAGTTCTTC. Its protein is CASSENLAGGYNEQFF.

The chain couples TRBV5-1 to TRBJ1-1; the D is unclear. Between the trimmed V and J ends, which lost 4 bases and 5 bases, there was a span of 9 bases. There are 12 residues in the CDR3. CDR1 and CDR2 from the germline V gene are SGHRS and YFSETQ. This CDR3 reads CASSLTTTEAFF. Here the CDR3 DNA reads TGCGCCAGCAGCCTCACGACTACTGAAGCTTTCTTT.

The chain joins TRBV5-1 to TRBJ1-1, with TRBD1 as a possible D gene (5 bases). Germline V gene lookup returns CDR1 SGHRS and CDR2 YFSETQ. The CDR3 consists of 16 residues. Trimming shortened V by 0 bases and J by 0 bases, and 12 bases separated the two germline ends. CDR3 sequence (DNA): TGCGCCAGCAGCTTGGCGATTCCAGGGATGAACACTGAAGCTTTCTTT. This translates into CASSLAIPGMNTEAFF.

This chain connects TRBV14 to TRBJ1-2; tentatively, D is TRBD1 (5 bases). Germline lookup yields CDR1 SGHDN and CDR2 FVKESK. This CDR3 has 13 residues. V was cut by 2 bases and J by 10 bases, with 14 bases left in between. The CDR3 DNA sequence: TGTGCCAGCAGCCAACGGCAGGGAGCGGACTACACCTTC. This encodes CASSQRQGADYTF.

V is TRBV5-4 and J is TRBJ2-5, with D perhaps matching TRBD1 or TRBD2 (5 bases each). Trimming removed 4 bases from V and 3 bases from J, with 10 bases in between. CDR3 size: 13 residues. Per germline, CDR1 SGHNT and CDR2 YYREEE (reference sequence). CDR3 sequence: CASSLGDEETQYF. The CDR3, as DNA: TGTGCCAGCAGCCTAGGGGACGAAGAGACCCAGTACTTC.

The chain carries TRBV30 and TRBJ2-2; D is undetermined. This CDR3 is 13 amino acids long. Trimming left V 4 bases short and J 3 bases short, with 9 bases between. CDR1 GTSNPN and CDR2 SVGIG come from the germline V gene (reference sequence). CDR3 in amino acids: CAWNADYTGELFF. In DNA, the CDR3 is TGTGCCTGGAATGCAGACTACACCGGGGAGCTGTTTTTT.

The gene calls are TRBV18 and TRBJ1-1; no clear D. Germline V gene lookup returns CDR1 KGHSH and CDR2 LQKENI. The CDR3 is made up of 15 amino acids. The ends were cut back, 3 bases at V and 4 bases at J, with 15 bases in the middle. This CDR3 reads CASSPGRGWSTEAFF. The CDR3 coding sequence is TGTGCCAGCTCACCGGGTCGAGGGTGGAGCACTGAAGCTTTCTTT.

A few counts support this clone. The genes are TRBV5-1 and TRBJ1-3, with D maybe TRBD1 (6 bases). Trimming removed 5 bases from V and 0 bases from J, with 9 bases in between. Germline CDR1 is SGHRS and CDR2 is YFSETQ. This CDR3 has 14 amino acids. The CDR3 DNA sequence: TGCGCCAGCAGTGGAGGGGGCTCTGGAAACACCATATATTTT. It yields the protein CASSGGGSGNTIYF.

This clone has a handful of counts. The chain is built from TRBV6-1 and TRBJ2-7, with 7 bases matching TRBD1. This CDR3 has 13 amino acids. Germline V gene data show CDR1 as MNHNS and CDR2 as SASEGT. V dropped 6 bases and J dropped 6; count of bases not matched to a gene: 8. CDR3 region: CASRTHTGAEQYF. In DNA, the CDR3 is TGTGCCAGCAGGACTCACACAGGGGCCGAGCAGTACTTC.

This clone showed up just a few times. The chain couples TRBV11-1 to TRBJ1-1; 9 positions agree with TRBD1. This CDR3 comprises 13 residues. Looked up from germline, CDR1 is SGHAT and CDR2 is FQDESV (reference sequence). The J segment lost 6 bases and the V segment lost 3 bases, leaving 2 bases of the junction unmatched. For the CDR3, the DNA is TGTGCCAGCAGCTTTGGGACAGGGTCTGAAGCTTTCTTT. Translating it yields CASSFGTGSEAFF.

CDR3 amino acids: CASKDSVTEAFF. The CDR3 nucleotides are TGTGCCAGCAAAGACAGTGTGACTGAAGCTTTCTTT. The V call is TRBV6-6, the J call TRBJ1-1; a weak D match, TRBD1 (5 bases). The CDR3 length is 12 residues. Trimming took 7 bases from V and 5 from J, leaving 11 bases between them. Germline-derived CDR1 and CDR2 are MNHNY and SVGAGI (reference sequence).

The genes are TRBV2 and TRBJ2-3, with 7 bases aligning to TRBD1. This CDR3 comprises 14 residues. V lost 11 bases to trimming and J lost 3 bases; unmatched junction nucleotides: 11. From germline, CDR1 is SNHLY and CDR2 FYNNEI. Here the CDR3 DNA reads TGTGCCGGATCGACCGGGACAGAAACAGATACGCAGTATTTT. This gives the protein CAGSTGTETDTQYF.

This clone showed up just once. The DNA for the CDR3 is TGTGCCAGCAGTTCTTCCGGGGCTAACACTGAAGCTTTCTTT. It translates to CASSSSGANTEAFF. The rearrangement joins TRBV6-5 to TRBJ1-1; possible D gene TRBD1, 5 bases. Deletions cut 4 bases from V and 2 bases from J, with 11 bases between. The germline V gene has CDR1 MNHEY and CDR2 SVGAGI. This CDR3 region has 14 residues.